This T cell receptor (beta chain) came from a study of blood T cells in healthy people across ages. Primed by a sample-barcoded 5' primer and a J-beta primer mix, a second PCR proceeded for 7 to 11 cycles. MiXCR was run by TCRdb on the 5' RACE reads, yielding one entry per CDR3 protein. The top ten clones hold around 14% of a sample with about 1.1 million distinct CDR3 sequences, around two fifths of them seen once. Trimming removed 7 bases at V and 2 bases at J, with 11 bases between. This CDR3 contains 13 residues. Material: blood. This TCR came from a man between 18 and 35 years old in good health. This sequence joins TRBV12-3 or TRBV12-4 and TRBJ1-1, with D possibly TRBD1 on 5 matching bases. DNA of the CDR3: TGTGCCAGCACCCTGGGGCCTAACACTGAAGCTTTCTTT. Translating gives CASTLGPNTEAFF.